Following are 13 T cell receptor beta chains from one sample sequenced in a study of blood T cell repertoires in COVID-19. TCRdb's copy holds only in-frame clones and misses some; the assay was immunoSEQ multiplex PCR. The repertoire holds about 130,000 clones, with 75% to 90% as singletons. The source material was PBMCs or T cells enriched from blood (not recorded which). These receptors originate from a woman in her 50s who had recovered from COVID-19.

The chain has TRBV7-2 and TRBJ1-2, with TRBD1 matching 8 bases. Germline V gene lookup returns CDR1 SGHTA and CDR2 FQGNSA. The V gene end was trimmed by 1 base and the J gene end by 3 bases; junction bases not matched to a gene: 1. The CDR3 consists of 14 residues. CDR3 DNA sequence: TGTGCCAGCAGCTTAGTACAGGGGGACTATGGCTACACCTTC. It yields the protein CASSLVQGDYGYTF. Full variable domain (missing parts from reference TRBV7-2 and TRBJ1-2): GAGVSQSPSNKVTEKGKDVELRCDPISGHTALYWYRQSLGQGLEFLIYFQGNSAPDKSGLPSDRFSAERTGGSVSTLTIQRTQQEDSAVYLCASSLVQGDYGYTFGSGTRLTVV.

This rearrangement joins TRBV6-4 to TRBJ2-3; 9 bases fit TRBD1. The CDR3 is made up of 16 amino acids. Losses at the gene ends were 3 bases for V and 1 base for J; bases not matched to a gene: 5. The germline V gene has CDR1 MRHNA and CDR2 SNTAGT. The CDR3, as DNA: TGTGCCAGCAGTGAAAAGACAGGGGGAGGCACAGATACGCAGTATTTT. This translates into CASSEKTGGGTDTQYF.

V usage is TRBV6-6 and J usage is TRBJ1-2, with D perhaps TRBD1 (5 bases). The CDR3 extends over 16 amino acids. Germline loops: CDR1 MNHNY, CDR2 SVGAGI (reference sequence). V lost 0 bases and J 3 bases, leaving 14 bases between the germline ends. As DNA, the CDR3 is TGTGCCAGCAGTTACTCGTTAGAGACAGTTTACTATGGCTACACCTTC. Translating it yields CASSYSLETVYYGYTF.

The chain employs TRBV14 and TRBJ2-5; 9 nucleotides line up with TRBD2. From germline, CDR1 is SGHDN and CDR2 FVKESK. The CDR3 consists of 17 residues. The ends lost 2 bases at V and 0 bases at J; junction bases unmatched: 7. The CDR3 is CASSQYGAGGNQETQYF. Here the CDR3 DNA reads TGTGCCAGCAGCCAATATGGAGCGGGGGGCAACCAAGAGACCCAGTACTTC.

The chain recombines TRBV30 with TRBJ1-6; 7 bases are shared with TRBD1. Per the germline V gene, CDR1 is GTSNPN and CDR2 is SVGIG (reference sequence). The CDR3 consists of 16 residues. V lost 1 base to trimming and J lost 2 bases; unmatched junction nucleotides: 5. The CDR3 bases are TGTGCCTGGAGTGAGACAGGGTATGCCTATAATTCACCCCTCCACTTT. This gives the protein CAWSETGYAYNSPLHF.

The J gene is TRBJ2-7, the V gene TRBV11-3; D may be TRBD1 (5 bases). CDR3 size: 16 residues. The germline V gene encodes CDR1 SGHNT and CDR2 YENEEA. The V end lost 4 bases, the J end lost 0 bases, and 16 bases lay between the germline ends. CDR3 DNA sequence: TGTGCCAGCAGCTCACTTCAGCAGGGCAGCTCCTACGAGCAGTACTTC. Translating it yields CASSSLQQGSSYEQYF.

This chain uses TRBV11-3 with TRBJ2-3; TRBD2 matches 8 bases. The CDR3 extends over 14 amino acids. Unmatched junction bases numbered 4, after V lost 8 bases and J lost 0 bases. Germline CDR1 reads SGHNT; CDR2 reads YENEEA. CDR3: CASGLASSTDTQYF. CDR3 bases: TGTGCCAGCGGACTAGCATCTAGCACAGATACGCAGTATTTT.

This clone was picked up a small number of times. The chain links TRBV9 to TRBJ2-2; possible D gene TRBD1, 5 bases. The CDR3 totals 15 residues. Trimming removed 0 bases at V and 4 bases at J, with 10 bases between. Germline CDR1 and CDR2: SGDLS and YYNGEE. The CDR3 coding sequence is TGTGCCAGCAGCGTAGTTCAGGGCGGCACCGGGGAGCTGTTTTTT. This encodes CASSVVQGGTGELFF.

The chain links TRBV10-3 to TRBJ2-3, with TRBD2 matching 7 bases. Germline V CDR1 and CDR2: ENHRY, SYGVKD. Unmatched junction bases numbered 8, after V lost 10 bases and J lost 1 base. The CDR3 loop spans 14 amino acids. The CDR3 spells CATWTSGGTDTQYF. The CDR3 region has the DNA TGTGCCACCTGGACGAGCGGGGGCACAGATACGCAGTATTTT.

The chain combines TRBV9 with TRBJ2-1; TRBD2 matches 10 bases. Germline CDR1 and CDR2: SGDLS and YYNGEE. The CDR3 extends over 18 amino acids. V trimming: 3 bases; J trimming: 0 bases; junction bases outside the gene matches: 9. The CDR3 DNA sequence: TGTGCCAGCAGCGAACCTGAAGCGGGGGGGAGCTCCTACAATGAGCAGTTCTTC. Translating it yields CASSEPEAGGSSYNEQFF. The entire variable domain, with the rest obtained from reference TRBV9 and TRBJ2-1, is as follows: DSGVTQTPKHLITATGQRVTLRCSPRSGDLSVYWYQQSLDQGLQFLIQYYNGEERAKGNILERFSAQQFPDLHSELNLSSLELGDSALYFCASSEPEAGGSSYNEQFFGPGTRLTVL.

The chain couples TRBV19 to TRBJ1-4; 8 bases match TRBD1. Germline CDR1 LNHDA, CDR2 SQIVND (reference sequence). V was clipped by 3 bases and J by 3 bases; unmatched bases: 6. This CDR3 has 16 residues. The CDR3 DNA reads TGTGCCAGTAGTATTGACAGGGGTCTTTCTAATGAAAAACTGTTTTTT. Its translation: CASSIDRGLSNEKLFF.

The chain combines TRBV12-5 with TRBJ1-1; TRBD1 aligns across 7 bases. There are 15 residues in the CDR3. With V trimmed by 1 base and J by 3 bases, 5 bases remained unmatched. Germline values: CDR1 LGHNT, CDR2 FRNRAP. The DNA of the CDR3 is TGTGCTAGTGGTTTGGCGCCCGACAGGGACACTGAAGCTTTCTTT. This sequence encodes CASGLAPDRDTEAFF.

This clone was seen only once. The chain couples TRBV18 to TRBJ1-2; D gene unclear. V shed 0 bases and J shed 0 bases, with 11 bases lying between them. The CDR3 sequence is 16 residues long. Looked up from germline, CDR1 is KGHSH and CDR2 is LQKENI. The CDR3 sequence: CASSPPPGSTNYGYTF. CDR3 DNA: TGTGCCAGCTCACCACCGCCGGGGTCCACTAACTATGGCTACACCTTC.